A single sample gave rise to the 16 T cell receptor beta chains below, sequenced in a study of CD8 T cells in ankylosing spondylitis. TCRdb called the 5' RACE reads again in MiXCR, with one record for every CDR3 protein. Among about 280,000 distinct CDR3 sequences listed, roughly 20% were seen once. Sample: blood, either unsorted or a sorted T cell fraction (not recorded which). The origin of the receptors is a male donor with ankylosing spondylitis or in good health (not recorded which).

This chain uses TRBV20-1 with TRBJ1-1, with a tentative D call TRBD1 (6 bases). CDR3 length equals 14 residues. V lost 5 bases and J 4 bases, leaving 17 bases between the germline ends. CDR1 is DFQATT, CDR2 SNEGSKA, per germline (reference sequence). CDR3 protein: CSAQQGVEGTEAFF. The CDR3 nucleotides are TGCAGTGCTCAACAGGGAGTTGAAGGCACTGAAGCTTTCTTT.

J is TRBJ2-5 and V is TRBV29-1, with 7 nucleotides matching TRBD2. V shed 5 bases and J 5 bases; nucleotides not matched to a gene: 5. CDR1 is SQVTM, CDR2 ANQGSEA, per germline. This CDR3 is 12 amino acids long. The CDR3 nucleotides are TGCAGCGTTCGACTAGCCTCGGAGACCCAGTACTTC. This gives the protein CSVRLASETQYF.

This clonotype turned up a few times. This rearrangement joins TRBV28 to TRBJ2-7, with 12 bases matching TRBD2. The CDR3 runs to 16 residues. The V gene end was trimmed by 4 bases and the J gene end by 7 bases; junction bases not matched to a gene: 11. Germline V CDR1 and CDR2: MDHEN, SYDVKM. DNA of the CDR3: TGTGCCAGCAGTTCCCCGAGGTCTAGCGGGAGGGCTGAGCAGTACGTC. Protein sequence: CASSSPRSSGRAEQYV.

This sequence joins TRBV12-3 or TRBV12-4 and TRBJ2-1; no firm D call. The CDR3 contains 14 residues. The V end was cut by 7 bases, the J end by 4 bases, with 14 bases between. The CDR3 DNA follows: TGTGCCAGCACCATGGATCTAGTATACAATGAGCAGTTCTTC. Its protein product is CASTMDLVYNEQFF.

This clonotype was observed at least ten times. V and J are TRBV7-2 and TRBJ2-1; no reliable D call. Germline-derived CDR1 and CDR2 are SGHTA and FQGNSA. This CDR3 spans 13 amino acids. Between the trimmed V and J ends, which lost 5 bases and 6 bases, there was a span of 11 bases. For the CDR3, the DNA is TGTGCCAGCAGCATATGGCCTGGCAATGAGCAGTTCTTC. This gives the protein CASSIWPGNEQFF.

The rearrangement links TRBV7-8 to TRBJ2-7; D gene unclear. This CDR3 has 14 residues. Germline loops: CDR1 SGHVS, CDR2 FQNEAQ. Trimming cost V 1 base and J 2 bases, with 9 bases left between them. The CDR3 coding sequence is TGTGCCAGCAGCTTAGGGGCAGGACCCTACGAGCAGTACGTC. Encoded protein: CASSLGAGPYEQYV.

This clonotype was seen a handful of times. The chain links TRBV12-3 or TRBV12-4 to TRBJ2-1, with a possible D match to TRBD2 (5 bases). CDR3 length equals 14 residues. Trimming removed 7 bases at V and 2 bases at J, with 12 bases between. CDR3 DNA: TGTGCCAGCACCTCCCGGGAACCCTACAATGAGCAGTTCTTC. This gives the protein CASTSREPYNEQFF.

The V call is TRBV5-1, the J call TRBJ1-2; D not certain. Germline loops: CDR1 SGHRS, CDR2 YFSETQ. Trimming took 0 bases from V and 0 from J, leaving 15 bases between them. The CDR3 consists of 17 residues. CDR3 residues: CASSLAGKADANYGYTF. In DNA, the CDR3 is TGCGCCAGCAGCTTGGCCGGCAAGGCGGACGCTAACTATGGCTACACCTTC. Full variable domain (missing parts from reference TRBV5-1 and TRBJ1-2): KAGVTQTPRYLIKTRGQQVTLSCSPISGHRSVSWYQQTPGQGLQFLFEYFSETQRNKGNFPGRFSGRQFSNSRSEMNVSTLELGDSALYLCASSLAGKADANYGYTFGSGTRLTVV.

The chain has TRBV27 and TRBJ1-3; D is possibly TRBD1 (5 bases). The CDR3 sequence is 16 residues long. The V and J ends lost 4 bases and 4 bases respectively, with 17 bases between them. CDR1 and CDR2 (germline): MNHEY, SMNVEV (reference sequence). This chain's CDR3 is CASSSGPGTSGNTIYF. Here the CDR3 DNA reads TGTGCCAGCAGTTCGGGCCCCGGGACCTCGGGAAACACCATATATTTT.

The chain combines TRBV28 with TRBJ1-1; 7 positions match TRBD1. CDR1 and CDR2 (germline): MDHEN, SYDVKM. With V trimmed by 2 bases and J by 0 bases, 6 bases remained unmatched. The CDR3 spans 16 residues. CDR3 nucleotide sequence: TGTGCCAGCAGTTTAAGACAGGGCTTCATGAACACTGAAGCTTTCTTT. Translating it yields CASSLRQGFMNTEAFF.

This clonotype was counted a few times. This chain joins TRBV5-1 and TRBJ2-1, with 11 positions matching TRBD2. V lost 4 bases to trimming and J lost 5 bases; unmatched junction nucleotides: 5. In germline, CDR1 is SGHRS, CDR2 YFSETQ. The CDR3 length is 15 residues. In DNA, the CDR3 is TGCGCCAGCAGCCCGAGACTAGCGGGGCACAATGAGCAGTTCTTC. Translating it yields CASSPRLAGHNEQFF.

The J gene is TRBJ1-6, the V gene TRBV12-3 or TRBV12-4; 8 nucleotides agree with TRBD1. V lost 3 bases and J lost 8; bases outside the gene matches: 3. The CDR3 consists of 14 residues. The CDR3 nucleotides read TGTGCCAGCAGTTTGACAGGGGAGGATTCACCCCTCCACTTT. Translation gives CASSLTGEDSPLHF.

In its sample, this clonotype was seen a few times. The rearrangement links TRBV6-1 to TRBJ2-3, with 8 bases fitting TRBD1. Germline values: CDR1 MNHNS, CDR2 SASEGT. The CDR3 extends over 14 amino acids. V lost 6 bases, J lost 1 base, and 3 bases stayed unmatched. DNA of the CDR3: TGTGCCAGCAGGACGACAGGGGGCACAGATACGCAGTATTTT. As protein: CASRTTGGTDTQYF.

This clonotype has only one observation. The chain joins TRBV30 to TRBJ2-1; tentatively, D is TRBD2 (5 bases). Trimming removed 0 bases from V and 9 bases from J, with 9 bases in between. CDR3 length equals 12 residues. Germline V gene data show CDR1 as GTSNPN and CDR2 as SVGIG (reference sequence). This CDR3 is CAWSVLRGEQFF. The CDR3 DNA is TGTGCCTGGAGTGTACTTCGGGGTGAGCAGTTCTTC.

This clonotype came up many times. The chain uses TRBV3-1 and TRBJ2-3; 9 bases map to TRBD2. The CDR3 consists of 15 residues. Germline loops: CDR1 LGHDT, CDR2 YNNKEL (reference sequence). With V trimmed by 2 bases and J by 1 base, 1 base remained unmatched. The CDR3 nucleotides are TGTGCCAGCAGCCAACCTAGCGGGGGCACAGATACGCAGTATTTT. Encoded protein: CASSQPSGGTDTQYF.

The V gene is TRBV5-1, the J gene TRBJ2-2; TRBD1 matches 9 bases. Per germline, CDR1 SGHRS and CDR2 YFSETQ. V dropped 5 bases and J dropped 4; count of bases not matched to a gene: 3. The CDR3 extends over 14 amino acids. CDR3 in DNA: TGCGCCAGCAGACAGGGGGCCCCCACCGGGGAGCTGTTTTTT. Translated: CASRQGAPTGELFF.